There are many counts of the clone carrying this TCR beta chain. Using unique molecular identifiers, the investigators prepared the TCRbeta library. From the PCR reads, TCRdb called clonotypes with MiXCR, one entry per CDR3 protein. The sample gives 600,000 to 700,000 distinct CDR3 sequences, over 15% of which show up once; about 1.1% is in the top ten. The sample belongs to a study of T-cell reconstitution after alpha-beta-depleted transplantation in children. With 6 bases clipped from V and 4 bases from J, the junction kept 5 bases outside the gene matches. The CDR3 extends over 13 amino acids. Sequences were derived from PBMCs from the stem cell graft donor, sampled from the stem cell graft. J is TRBJ1-1 and V is TRBV12-3 or TRBV12-4, with 7 bases identical to TRBD1. This TCR was sampled from a human donor who donated a stem cell graft to a child with acute myeloid leukemia. The CDR3 loop reads CASSLRGATEAFF. In nucleotides, the CDR3 is TGTGCCAGCAGCCTCAGGGGGGCCACTGAAGCTTTCTTT.